The T cell receptor (beta chain) described here comes from a study of shared clonotypes between healthy human individuals. It was CD45RO-negative cells, positively selected for CCR7, that made up naive CD8 cells, with terminally differentiated effector memory CD45RA+ cells excluded. Germline values: CDR1 KGHSH, CDR2 LQKENI. V gave up 3 bases and J gave up 4 bases, with 16 bases separating them. This CDR3 contains 16 residues. General study points: The study generally estimated greater richness for naive than memory subsets.

On sorted subsets, replicate PCRs used about 180 ng DNA, or 27,000 or so T cell genomes. TCRdb's table, derived via immunoSEQ multiplex PCR, lists solely in-frame clones and lacks some. The profile shows 660,000 or so clones, approximately 96% of them singletons. With respect to this clone: What it recognizes is unknown.

The sequence derives from a woman younger than 45 in good health. The specimen was naive CD8+ T cells sorted from blood. V gene TRBV18 combines with J gene TRBJ1-3; no clear D. CDR3 DNA sequence: TGTGCCAGCTCACCCACGGGCTGGGCAGGAGGAAACACCATATATTTT. It yields the protein CASSPTGWAGGNTIYF.